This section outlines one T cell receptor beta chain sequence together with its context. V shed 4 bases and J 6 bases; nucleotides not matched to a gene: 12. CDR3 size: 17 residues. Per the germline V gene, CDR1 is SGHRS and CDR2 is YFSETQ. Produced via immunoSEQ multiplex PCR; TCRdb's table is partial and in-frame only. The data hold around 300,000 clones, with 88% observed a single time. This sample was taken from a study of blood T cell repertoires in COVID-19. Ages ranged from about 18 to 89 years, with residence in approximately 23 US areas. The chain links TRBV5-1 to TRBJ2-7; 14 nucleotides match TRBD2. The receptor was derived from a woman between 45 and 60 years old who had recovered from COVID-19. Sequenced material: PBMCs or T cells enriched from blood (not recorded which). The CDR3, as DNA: TGCGCCAGCAGCGTAACCGGGACTAGCGGGAGAGGCAGCGAGCAGTACTTC. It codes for CASSVTGTSGRGSEQYF.